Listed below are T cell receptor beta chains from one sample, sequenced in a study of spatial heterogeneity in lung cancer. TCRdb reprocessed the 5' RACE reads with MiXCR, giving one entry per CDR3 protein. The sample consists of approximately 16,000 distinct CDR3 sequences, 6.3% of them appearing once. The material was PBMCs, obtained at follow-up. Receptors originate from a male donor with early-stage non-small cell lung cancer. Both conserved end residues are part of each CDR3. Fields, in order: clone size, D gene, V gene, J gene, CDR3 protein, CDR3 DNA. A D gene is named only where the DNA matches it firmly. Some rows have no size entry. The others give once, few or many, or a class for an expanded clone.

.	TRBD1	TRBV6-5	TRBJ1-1	CASSQQGTVEAFF	TGTGCCAGCAGCCAGCAAGGGACAGTTGAAGCTTTCTTT
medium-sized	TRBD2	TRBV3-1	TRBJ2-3	CASTSGISTDTQYF	TGTGCCAGCACTAGCGGGATTAGCACAGATACGCAGTATTTT
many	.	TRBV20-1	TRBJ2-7	CSARGEYEQYF	TGCAGTGCCAGGGGCGAGTACGAGCAGTACTTC
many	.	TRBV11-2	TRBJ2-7	CASSLAGSAEQYF	TGTGCCAGCAGCTTAGCGGGTAGCGCCGAGCAGTACTTC
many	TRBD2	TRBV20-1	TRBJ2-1	CSAPRTSRYNEQFF	TGCAGTGCTCCAAGGACTAGCAGATACAATGAGCAGTTCTTC
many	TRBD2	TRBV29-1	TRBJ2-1	CSVERTSPNNEQFF	TGCAGCGTTGAACGGACTAGCCCCAACAATGAGCAGTTCTTC
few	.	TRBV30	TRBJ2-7	CAWSGEPYEQYF	TGTGCCTGGAGTGGGGAACCCTACGAGCAGTACTTC
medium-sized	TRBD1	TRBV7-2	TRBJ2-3	CASSPPGQVTDTQYF	TGTGCCAGCAGCCCCCCGGGACAGGTCACAGATACGCAGTATTTT
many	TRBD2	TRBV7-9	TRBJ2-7	CASSSSRRGNEQYF	TGTGCCAGCAGCTCCTCTCGGCGGGGGAACGAGCAGTACTTC
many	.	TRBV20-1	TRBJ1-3	CSARDLTVGRNTIYF	TGCAGTGCTAGAGATTTGACGGTTGGACGAAACACCATATATTTT
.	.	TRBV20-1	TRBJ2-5	CSAIRERIKETQYF	TGCAGTGCTATCCGGGAGAGAATTAAGGAGACCCAGTACTTC
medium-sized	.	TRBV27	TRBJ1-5	CASSPYKLGDQPQHF	TGTGCCAGCAGCCCCTATAAACTAGGGGATCAGCCCCAGCATTTT
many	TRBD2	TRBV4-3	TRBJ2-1	CASSQEGSGYNEQFF	TGCGCCAGCAGCCAAGAGGGTAGCGGGTACAATGAGCAGTTCTTC
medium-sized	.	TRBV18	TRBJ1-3	CASSPSKPSGNTIYF	TGTGCCAGCTCACCTTCAAAGCCCTCTGGAAACACCATATATTTT
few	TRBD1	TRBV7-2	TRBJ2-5	CASSLMGQGAETQYF	TGTGCCAGCAGCCTTATGGGACAGGGCGCAGAGACCCAGTACTTC
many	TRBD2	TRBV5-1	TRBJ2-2	CASSPSGDYLTGELFF	TGCGCCAGCAGCCCCTCGGGGGACTACCTCACCGGGGAGCTGTTTTTT
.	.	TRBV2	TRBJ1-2	CASSERSYGYTF	TGTGCCAGCAGTGAAAGGAGCTATGGCTACACCTTC
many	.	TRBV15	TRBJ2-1	CATSRDPQGEQFF	TGTGCCACCAGCAGAGATCCGCAGGGTGAGCAGTTCTTC
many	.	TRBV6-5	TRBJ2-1	CASSYQPPGGRDEQFF	TGTGCCAGCAGTTACCAACCCCCGGGGGGCCGGGATGAGCAGTTCTTC
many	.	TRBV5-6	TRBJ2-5	CASSPGPLQTQYF	TGTGCCAGCAGCCCAGGGCCTCTCCAGACCCAGTACTTC
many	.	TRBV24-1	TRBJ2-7	CATSDAVTYEQYF	TGTGCCACCAGTGATGCGGTGACCTACGAGCAGTACTTC
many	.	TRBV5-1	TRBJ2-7	CASSAPGRGGNEQYF	TGCGCCAGCAGCGCCCCAGGGCGGGGCGGGAACGAGCAGTACTTC
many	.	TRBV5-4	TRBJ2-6	CASSPTVISGANVLTF	TGTGCCAGCAGCCCCACTGTAATCTCTGGGGCCAACGTCCTGACTTTC
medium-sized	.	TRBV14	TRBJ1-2	CASSQYGGTDGYTF	TGTGCCAGCAGCCAGTATGGGGGGACTGATGGCTACACCTTC
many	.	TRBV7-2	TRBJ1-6	CASSFTGTANSPLHF	TGTGCCAGCAGCTTTACAGGGACCGCTAATTCACCCCTCCACTTT
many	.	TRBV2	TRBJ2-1	CASSYTPHEQFF	TGTGCCAGCAGTTATACACCCCATGAGCAGTTCTTC